This TCR beta chain comes out of a study of cytomegalovirus exposure and HLA in healthy donors. PCR primers comprised 60 Vbeta and 13 Jbeta primers. Generated by immunoSEQ multiplex PCR, the TCRdb table keeps only in-frame clones and is missing some. The profile shows under 150,000 clones, over 70% of them singletons. The clonotype originates from a woman aged 18-35 years in good health and CMV-seronegative. Sequenced material: PBMCs.

CDR3 sequence (DNA): TGTGCCAGCAGCACAGGGAGCTGGACTAACTATGGCTACACCTTC. Translated: CASSTGSWTNYGYTF. The chain joins TRBV5-6 to TRBJ1-2, with D perhaps matching TRBD1 (6 bases). Germline-derived CDR1 and CDR2 are SGHDT and YYEEEE. CDR3 size: 15 residues. V lost 4 bases to trimming and J lost 0 bases, with 13 bases between them. Drawing the rest from reference TRBV5-6 and TRBJ1-2, the complete variable domain is DAGVTQSPTHLIKTRGQQVTLRCSPKSGHDTVSWYQQALGQGPQFIFQYYEEEERQRGNFPDRFSGHQFPNYSSELNVNALLLGDSALYLCASSTGSWTNYGYTFGSGTRLTVV.